A selection of T cell receptor beta chains follows, all from one sample in a study of T-cell reconstitution after alpha-beta-depleted transplantation in children. From the PCR reads, TCRdb called clonotypes with MiXCR, one entry per CDR3 protein. The sample carries roughly 570,000 distinct CDR3 sequences, 25% to 30% recorded once. The sample in question was PBMCs, obtained before TCRalphabeta/CD19-depleted stem cell transplant. The receptor source for this set is a boy in the first two years of life with Wiskott-Aldrich syndrome, due to receive a stem cell transplant. Each CDR3 is given with its conserved first and last residue. A D gene is named only where the DNA matches it firmly. For some rows the clone size is stated as once, few or many, or as a class when expanded; others skip it.

CDR3 protein	CDR3 DNA	V gene	J gene	clone size	D gene
CASSLVGGRSTDTQYF	TGCGCCAGCAGCTTGGTGGGGGGAAGGAGCACAGATACGCAGTATTTT	TRBV5-1	TRBJ2-3	.	.
CASLLEQGFSNQPQHF	TGTGCCAGCCTCTTGGAACAGGGATTTAGCAATCAGCCCCAGCATTTT	TRBV3-1	TRBJ1-5	few	.
CASSGRGQGAQYF	TGTGCCAGCTCCGGGCGGGGACAGGGGGCCCAGTACTTC	TRBV7-9	TRBJ2-5	.	TRBD1
CASSPRQRGSNQPQHF	TGTGCCAGCAGTCCTCGCCAGCGAGGGAGCAATCAGCCCCAGCATTTT	TRBV12-3/TRBV12-4	TRBJ1-5	.	.
CASSLLLGSANYGYTF	TGCGCCAGCAGCTTGTTGTTGGGCTCTGCTAACTATGGCTACACCTTC	TRBV5-1	TRBJ1-2	.	.
CATSRALAGFNEQFF	TGTGCCACCAGCAGGGCACTAGCGGGGTTTAATGAGCAGTTCTTC	TRBV15	TRBJ2-1	.	TRBD2
CASSVGANTGELFF	TGTGCCAGCAGCGTGGGGGCGAACACCGGGGAGCTGTTTTTT	TRBV12-3/TRBV12-4	TRBJ2-2	.	.
CAWSVGASGVYEQYF	TGTGCCTGGAGTGTGGGGGCTAGCGGGGTCTACGAGCAGTACTTC	TRBV30	TRBJ2-7	.	TRBD2
CASSRHRDRGRGTGELFF	TGTGCCAGCAGCCGACACCGGGACAGGGGCCGTGGCACCGGGGAGCTGTTTTTT	TRBV14	TRBJ2-2	.	TRBD1
CASSDRSEQFF	TGTGCCAGCAGCGATAGAAGTGAGCAGTTCTTC	TRBV5-5	TRBJ2-1	few	.
CASSLMGFDYEQYF	TGTGCCAGCAGCTTAATGGGATTCGACTACGAGCAGTACTTC	TRBV11-1	TRBJ2-7	few	.
CASSLLAGPGFEQFF	TGCGCCAGCAGCTTACTAGCGGGGCCAGGATTTGAGCAGTTCTTC	TRBV5-1	TRBJ2-1	few	TRBD2
CSARVGTYEQYF	TGCAGTGCTAGGGTGGGGACCTACGAGCAGTACTTC	TRBV20-1	TRBJ2-7	.	.
CASSLVDLTYEQYF	TGCGCCAGCAGCTTGGTTGACCTCACCTACGAGCAGTACTTC	TRBV5-1	TRBJ2-7	.	.
CAWSGFLREGLNEQFF	TGTGCCTGGAGTGGTTTTTTGCGGGAGGGCCTGAATGAGCAGTTCTTC	TRBV30	TRBJ2-1	.	TRBD2
CASSHPDRDNSPLHF	TGTGCCAGCAGCCATCCGGACAGGGATAATTCACCCCTCCACTTT	TRBV4-2	TRBJ1-6	.	TRBD1
CASNTLAGGPSGTDTQYF	TGTGCCAGCAACACACTAGCGGGAGGGCCCTCGGGCACAGATACGCAGTATTTT	TRBV12-3/TRBV12-4	TRBJ2-3	.	TRBD2
CASSQVTVNVLTF	TGTGCCAGCAGCCAAGTAACAGTTAACGTCCTGACTTTC	TRBV3-1	TRBJ2-6	few	.
CASSITSGKRSEQYF	TGTGCCAGCAGCATAACTAGCGGGAAGCGGTCCGAGCAGTACTTC	TRBV13	TRBJ2-7	.	TRBD2
CASRGDRVTNEKLFF	TGTGCCAGCAGGGGCGACAGGGTGACTAATGAAAAACTGTTTTTT	TRBV28	TRBJ1-4	few	TRBD1
CSARVGSMNTEAFF	TGCAGTGCAAGAGTGGGGAGCATGAACACTGAAGCTTTCTTT	TRBV20-1	TRBJ1-1	.	.
CASSLAKVNTEAFF	TGCGCCAGCAGCTTGGCCAAGGTGAACACTGAAGCTTTCTTT	TRBV5-1	TRBJ1-1	many	.
CASSYLPWTGGNEQFF	TGTGCCAGCAGTTACCTTCCCTGGACAGGGGGCAATGAGCAGTTCTTC	TRBV6-5	TRBJ2-1	.	TRBD1
CASSLGPGVGTDTQYF	TGTGCCAGCAGCCTTGGACCAGGGGTCGGCACAGATACGCAGTATTTT	TRBV12-3/TRBV12-4	TRBJ2-3	.	.
CASSLRQGQPQHF	TGTGCCAGCAGTCTGCGACAGGGTCAGCCCCAGCATTTT	TRBV12-3/TRBV12-4	TRBJ1-5	few	TRBD1